These 17 T cell receptor beta chains were all obtained from the same sample, sequenced in a study of cytomegalovirus exposure and HLA in healthy donors. Clones were sequenced by immunoSEQ multiplex PCR, and TCRdb holds only the in-frame ones, with some missing. The sample consists of about 62,000 clones, roughly 94% of them appearing once. The sample comprised PBMCs. These receptor sequences come from a woman aged 18-30 years in good health and CMV-seropositive.

The chain employs TRBV30 and TRBJ1-4; 9 bases are shared with TRBD1. Germline assignment: CDR1 GTSNPN and CDR2 SVGIG (reference sequence). V gave up 1 base and J gave up 3 bases; unmatched junction bases: 6. This CDR3 has 16 residues. The CDR3 sequence: CAWSEQGARSNEKLFF. The CDR3 DNA reads as TGTGCCTGGAGTGAACAGGGGGCGCGGTCTAATGAAAAACTGTTTTTT. Looking up the rest from reference TRBV30 and TRBJ1-4 gives the full variable domain: SQTIHQWPATLVQPVGSPLSLECTVEGTSNPNLYWYRQAAGRGLQLLFYSVGIGQISSEVPQNLSASRPQDRQFILSSKKLLLSDSGFYLCAWSEQGARSNEKLFFGSGTQLSVL.

The chain carries TRBV7-9 and TRBJ2-5, with 10 nucleotides matching TRBD1. The CDR3 contains 14 residues. CDR1 and CDR2 (germline): SEHNR, FQNEAQ (reference sequence). The junction had 5 bases not matched to a gene; V was cut back by 5 bases and J by 5 bases. The DNA of the CDR3 is TGTGCCAGCAGCCCGGACAGGGGGAGGGAGACCCAGTACTTC. It specifies CASSPDRGRETQYF.

This chain uses TRBV28 with TRBJ2-7; 8 nucleotides align to TRBD1. The CDR3 sequence is 16 residues long. Germline lookup yields CDR1 MDHEN and CDR2 SYDVKM. The V gene end was trimmed by 3 bases and the J gene end by 7 bases; junction bases not matched to a gene: 14. CDR3 region: CASSFNADRVIYEQYF. The CDR3, as DNA: TGTGCCAGCAGTTTTAACGCGGACAGGGTGATCTATGAGCAGTACTTC.

The rearrangement uses TRBV2 and TRBJ1-2; D might be TRBD1 (5 bases). Looked up from germline, CDR1 is SNHLY and CDR2 is FYNNEI. Between the trimmed V and J ends, which lost 3 bases and 8 bases, there was a span of 10 bases. The CDR3 is 12 residues long. The CDR3 bases are TGTGCCAGCAGTGATATGGGGCGAGGCTACACCTTC. It translates to CASSDMGRGYTF.

Written as DNA, the CDR3 is TGCGCCAGCAGCCAAGATCCCAGCGGGGGGGGAGAGACCCAGTACTTC. It translates to CASSQDPSGGGETQYF. This chain links TRBV4-1 with TRBJ2-5, with 10 bases fitting TRBD2. Germline V gives CDR1 MGHRA, CDR2 YSYEKL. Trimming at V came to 0 bases and at J to 4 bases, leaving 5 bases not matched to a gene. The CDR3 spans 16 residues.

The V gene is TRBV7-8, the J gene TRBJ1-5; TRBD1 agrees at 7 bases. The CDR3 is made up of 16 amino acids. Germline CDR1 and CDR2: SGHVS and FQNEAQ. With V trimmed by 4 bases and J by 0 bases, 6 bases remained unmatched. The CDR3 bases are TGTGCCAGCAGCTCACAGGGGTTTGGTAGCAATCAGCCCCAGCATTTT. It yields the protein CASSSQGFGSNQPQHF.

The J gene is TRBJ1-1, the V gene TRBV20-1; D uncertain. This CDR3 has 8 residues. The germline V gene encodes CDR1 DFQATT and CDR2 SNEGSKA (reference sequence). Trimming left V 6 bases short and J 10 bases short, with 6 bases between. Here the CDR3 DNA reads TGCAGTGCGAGTTCAGCTTTCTTT. This gives the protein CSASSAFF.

The chain joins TRBV5-1 to TRBJ2-1; D gene ambiguous. Germline CDR1 SGHRS, CDR2 YFSETQ. Trimming cost V 0 bases and J 10 bases, with 8 bases left between them. The CDR3 runs to 12 residues. DNA of the CDR3: TGCGCCAGCAGCTTGGTCCTGGAGGAGCAGTTCTTC. Protein: CASSLVLEEQFF.

The J gene is TRBJ2-3, the V gene TRBV27; possible D gene TRBD1, 6 bases. V was clipped by 1 base and J by 6 bases, with 11 bases between them. The CDR3 is 14 residues long. Germline CDR1 and CDR2: MNHEY and SMNVEV (reference sequence). DNA for the CDR3: TGTGCCAGCAGTTTATTATTCAGGGGCGATACGCAGTATTTT. Its protein product is CASSLLFRGDTQYF.

The chain employs TRBV4-1 and TRBJ1-6; D remains unclear. The germline V gene has CDR1 MGHRA and CDR2 YSYEKL. The CDR3 length is 13 residues. Trimming stripped 0 bases from V and 14 bases from J, with 11 bases between. The CDR3 loop is CASSQDRWRSLHF. In DNA, the CDR3 is TGCGCCAGCAGCCAAGATAGGTGGCGGTCCCTCCACTTT.

This chain connects TRBV15 to TRBJ2-1, with TRBD2 as a possible D gene (6 bases). The CDR3 has 17 amino acids. Trimming stripped 5 bases from V and 0 bases from J, with 17 bases between. The germline CDR1 and CDR2 sequences are LNHNV and YYDKDF (reference sequence). In nucleotides, the CDR3 is TGTGCCACCAGCCTAAACCTAGCGATAAGCTCCTACAATGAGCAGTTCTTC. Protein: CATSLNLAISSYNEQFF.

This clone was seen only once. J is TRBJ1-2 and V is TRBV19; 10 nucleotides match TRBD1. The CDR3 is 13 residues long. The germline gives CDR1 LNHDA, CDR2 SQIVND (reference sequence). Trimming took 6 bases from V and 7 from J; bases not matched to a gene: 5. The chain's CDR3 is CASSRDRGFGYTF. In DNA form, the CDR3 reads TGTGCCAGTAGCCGGGACAGGGGCTTTGGCTACACCTTC.

Worth noting for this clone: The germline gene is not matched at one end of the junction; a read error may be the cause. This chain connects TRBV5-1 to TRBJ2-7; TRBD1 might be the D (6 bases). This CDR3 spans 14 amino acids. Germline V gene data show CDR1 as SGHRS and CDR2 as YFSETQ. The CDR3 is CASTLGAGAYEQYF. CDR3 in DNA: TGCGCCAGCACCTTGGGTGCAGGGGCCTACGAGCAGTACTTC.

This chain joins TRBV28 and TRBJ2-3, with 8 positions matching TRBD2. The CDR3 sequence is 14 residues long. Germline V gives CDR1 MDHEN, CDR2 SYDVKM. V was clipped by 6 bases and J by 5 bases; unmatched bases: 7. The CDR3 nucleotides are TGTGCCAGCAGAATCGCGGGAGGTGTAGATACGCAGTATTTT. The encoded protein is CASRIAGGVDTQYF.

The table lists this clone with a few counts. The V and J genes are TRBV6-1 and TRBJ1-6, with 9 nucleotides matching TRBD1. Per the germline V gene, CDR1 is MNHNS and CDR2 is SASEGT. The CDR3 spans 16 residues. With V trimmed by 4 bases and J by 6 bases, 7 bases remained unmatched. CDR3 nucleotides: TGTGCCAGCAGTGTGGGGACAGGGAGAACTAATTCACCCCTCCACTTT. It codes for CASSVGTGRTNSPLHF.

V gene TRBV27 combines with J gene TRBJ1-1; TRBD1 matches 8 bases. V lost 2 bases to trimming and J lost 5 bases; unmatched junction nucleotides: 7. Germline V lookup: CDR1 MNHEY, CDR2 SMNVEV (reference sequence). The CDR3 length is 15 residues. DNA for the CDR3: TGTGCCAGCAGTTTAACCCAGACAGGGGAGACTGAAGCTTTCTTT. It is translated as CASSLTQTGETEAFF.

This clone was picked up one time. V gene TRBV2 combines with J gene TRBJ1-2; D unresolved. Germline loops: CDR1 SNHLY, CDR2 FYNNEI. V dropped 5 bases and J dropped 7 bases, with 14 bases sitting between them. The CDR3 contains 13 residues. CDR3 residues: CASSSFVEFGYTF. The CDR3 DNA is TGTGCCAGCAGTTCCTTTGTGGAGTTTGGCTACACCTTC.